This TCR beta chain was recovered during a study of blood T cell repertoires in COVID-19. V was trimmed by 0 bases and J by 7 bases, leaving 21 bases between them. CDR3 size: 17 residues. CDR1 and CDR2 (germline): SGHKS, YYEKEE (reference sequence). The table came from immunoSEQ multiplex PCR; TCRdb's copy has only in-frame clones and leaves some out. The profile covers over 200,000 clones, with 65% to 90% appearing a single time and about 9.8% taken by the ten largest. Living in 24 US areas, the participants were between about 18 and 95 years of age. This sequence was found in a woman between 50 and 59 years old with acute COVID-19. V is TRBV5-5 and J is TRBJ2-3; D gene unclear. Sequenced material: PBMCs or T cells enriched from blood (not recorded which). This CDR3 reads CASSLEFSAVVVYTQYF. The CDR3, as DNA: TGTGCCAGCAGCTTGGAGTTCTCGGCGGTCGTAGTTTATACGCAGTATTTT.